This T cell receptor beta chain was retrieved from a study of cytomegalovirus exposure and HLA in healthy donors. Germline V CDR1 and CDR2: SEHNR, FQNEAQ (reference sequence). The V and J ends lost 1 base and 7 bases respectively, with 17 bases between them. The CDR3 extends over 16 amino acids. Notes on the study in general: An analysis done earlier found most TCR beta V segments productive about 87% or about 30% of the time. Sequencing likely produced, as an artifact, a cluster of highly shared sequence variants. A link between a missense DCLRE1C variant and TCR beta V- and J-gene trimming emerged from a later analysis. In terms of immune exposure information, only CMV serostatus was available.

To note about this clone: The antigen remains unidentified.

60 Vbeta and 13 Jbeta primers were used in PCR. Clones were sequenced by immunoSEQ multiplex PCR, and TCRdb holds only the in-frame ones, with some missing. The table shows 150,000 to 200,000 clones, with over 80% occurring only once. The TCR was taken from a man between 45 and 60 years old in good health and CMV-seropositive. This chain links TRBV7-9 with TRBJ2-1; possible D gene TRBD2, 6 bases. The sample consisted of PBMCs. The CDR3, as DNA: TGTGCCAGCAGCTTAGGGAGGGGCAGGGCCATGAATGAGCAGTTCTTC. It yields the protein CASSLGRGRAMNEQFF.